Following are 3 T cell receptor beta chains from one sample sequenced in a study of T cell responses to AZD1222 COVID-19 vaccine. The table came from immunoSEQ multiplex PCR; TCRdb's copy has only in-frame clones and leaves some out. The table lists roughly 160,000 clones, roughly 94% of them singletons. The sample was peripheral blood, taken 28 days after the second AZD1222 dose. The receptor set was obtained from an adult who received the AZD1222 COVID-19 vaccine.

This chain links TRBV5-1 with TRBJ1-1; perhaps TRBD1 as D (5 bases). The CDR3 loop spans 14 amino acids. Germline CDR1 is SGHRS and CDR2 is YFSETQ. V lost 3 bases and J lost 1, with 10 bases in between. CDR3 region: CASSSEGPNTEAFF. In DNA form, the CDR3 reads TGCGCCAGCAGCTCAGAGGGACCGAACACTGAAGCTTTCTTT. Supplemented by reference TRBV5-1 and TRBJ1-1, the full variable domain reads KAGVTQTPRYLIKTRGQQVTLSCSPISGHRSVSWYQQTPGQGLQFLFEYFSETQRNKGNFPGRFSGRQFSNSRSEMNVSTLELGDSALYLCASSSEGPNTEAFFGQGTRLTVV.

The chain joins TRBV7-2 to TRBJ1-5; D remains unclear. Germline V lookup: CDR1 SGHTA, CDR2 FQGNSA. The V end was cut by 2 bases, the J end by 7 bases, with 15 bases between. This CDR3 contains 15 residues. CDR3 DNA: TGTGCCAGCAGCTTATACCCGCCGGACTTCCAGCCCCAGCATTTT. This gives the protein CASSLYPPDFQPQHF.

As DNA, the CDR3 is TGTGCCAGCAGCCAATCGCGGACCACTGGAAACACCATATATTTT. Encoded protein: CASSQSRTTGNTIYF. The chain employs TRBV3-1 (or the pseudogene TRBV3-2) and TRBJ1-3, with D hard to call. Trimming left V 2 bases short and J 2 bases short, with 10 bases between. This CDR3 contains 15 residues. The V gene's germline CDR1 is LGHDT and CDR2 YNNKEL (reference sequence).